This T cell receptor beta chain was identified during a study of control samples from healthy donors and cancer patients. With 2 bases clipped from V and 8 bases from J, the junction kept 13 bases outside the gene matches. Germline CDR1 is SGHDN and CDR2 is FVKESK. This CDR3 region has 16 residues. The data were produced by immunoSEQ multiplex PCR, yet TCRdb's version contains in-frame clones alone and is incomplete. The table has some 97,000 clones, about 90% seen once. This TCR derives from a woman between 45 and 65 years old in good health. The rearrangement links TRBV14 to TRBJ1-2, with 8 bases matching TRBD1. Sequenced sample: blood. The CDR3 is CASSQHGTGGGLGYTF. The CDR3 coding sequence is TGTGCCAGCAGCCAACACGGGACAGGAGGGGGCCTGGGCTACACCTTC.